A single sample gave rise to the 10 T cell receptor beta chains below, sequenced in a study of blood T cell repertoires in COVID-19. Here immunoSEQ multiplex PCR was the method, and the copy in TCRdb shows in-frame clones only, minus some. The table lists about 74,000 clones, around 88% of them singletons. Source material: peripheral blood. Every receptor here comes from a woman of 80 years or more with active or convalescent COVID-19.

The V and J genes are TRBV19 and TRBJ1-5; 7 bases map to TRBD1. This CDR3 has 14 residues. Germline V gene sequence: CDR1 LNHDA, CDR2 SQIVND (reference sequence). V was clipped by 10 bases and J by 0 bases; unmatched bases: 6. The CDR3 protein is CATGTVYSNQPQHF. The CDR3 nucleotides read TGTGCCACCGGGACAGTTTATAGCAATCAGCCCCAGCATTTT.

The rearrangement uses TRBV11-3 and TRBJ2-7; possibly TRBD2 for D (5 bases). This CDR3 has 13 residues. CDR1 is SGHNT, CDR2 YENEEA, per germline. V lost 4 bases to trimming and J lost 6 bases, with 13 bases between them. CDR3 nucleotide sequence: TGTGCCAGCAGCTCGGAGGCCACACTCGAGCAGTACTTC. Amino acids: CASSSEATLEQYF.

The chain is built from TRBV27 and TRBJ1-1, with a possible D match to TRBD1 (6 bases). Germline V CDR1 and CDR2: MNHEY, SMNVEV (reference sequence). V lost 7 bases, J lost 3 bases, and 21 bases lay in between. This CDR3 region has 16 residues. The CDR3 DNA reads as TGTGCCAGCACCAGGACAGCCCTCCATTTGGACACTGAAGCTTTCTTT. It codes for CASTRTALHLDTEAFF.

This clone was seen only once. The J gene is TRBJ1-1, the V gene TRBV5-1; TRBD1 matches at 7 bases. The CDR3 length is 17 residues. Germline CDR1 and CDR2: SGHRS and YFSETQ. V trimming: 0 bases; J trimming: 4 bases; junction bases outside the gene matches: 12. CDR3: CASSLARGGAWVTEAFF. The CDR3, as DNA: TGCGCCAGCAGCTTGGCCCGAGGGGGCGCTTGGGTCACTGAAGCTTTCTTT.

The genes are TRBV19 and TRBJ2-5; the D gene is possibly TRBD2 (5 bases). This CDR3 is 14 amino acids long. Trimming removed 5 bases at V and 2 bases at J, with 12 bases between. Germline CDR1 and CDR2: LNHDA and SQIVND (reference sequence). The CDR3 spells CASSASPGQETQYF. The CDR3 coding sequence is TGTGCCAGTAGTGCCTCACCGGGACAAGAGACCCAGTACTTC.

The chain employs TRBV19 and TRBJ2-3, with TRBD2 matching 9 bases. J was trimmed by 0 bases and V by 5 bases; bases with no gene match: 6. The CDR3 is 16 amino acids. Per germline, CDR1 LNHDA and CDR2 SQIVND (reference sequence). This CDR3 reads CASSPGLAISTDTQYF. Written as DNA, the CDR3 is TGTGCCAGTAGTCCTGGACTAGCGATAAGCACAGATACGCAGTATTTT.

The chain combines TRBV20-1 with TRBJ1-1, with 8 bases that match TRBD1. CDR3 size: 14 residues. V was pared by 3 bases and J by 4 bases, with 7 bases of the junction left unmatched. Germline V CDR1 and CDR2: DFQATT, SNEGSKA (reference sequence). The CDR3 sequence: CSASGRGLFTEAFF. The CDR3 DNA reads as TGCAGTGCTAGTGGCAGGGGGCTGTTCACTGAAGCTTTCTTT.

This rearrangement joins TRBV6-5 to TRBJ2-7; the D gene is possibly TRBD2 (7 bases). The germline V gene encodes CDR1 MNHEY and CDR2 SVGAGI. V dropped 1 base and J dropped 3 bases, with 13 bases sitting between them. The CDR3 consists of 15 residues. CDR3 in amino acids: CASSYWGGGGYEQYF. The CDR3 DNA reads TGTGCCAGCAGTTACTGGGGGGGAGGGGGCTACGAGCAGTACTTC.

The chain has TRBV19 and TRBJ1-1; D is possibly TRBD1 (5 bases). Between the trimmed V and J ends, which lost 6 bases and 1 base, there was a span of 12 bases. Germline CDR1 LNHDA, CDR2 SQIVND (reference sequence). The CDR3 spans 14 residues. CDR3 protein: CASRTDLWNTEAFF. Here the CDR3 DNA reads TGTGCCAGTAGGACAGACCTTTGGAACACTGAAGCTTTCTTT.

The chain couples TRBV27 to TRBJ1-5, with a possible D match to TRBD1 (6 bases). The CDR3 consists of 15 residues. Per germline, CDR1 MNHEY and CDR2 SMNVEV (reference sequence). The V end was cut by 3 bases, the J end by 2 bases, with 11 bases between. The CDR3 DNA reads TGTGCCAGCAGTTTTCAGGGGAGTGGCAATCAGCCCCAGCATTTT. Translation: CASSFQGSGNQPQHF.